The rows below give T cell receptor beta chains drawn from one sample of a study of PD-1 blockade in classical Hodgkin lymphoma. Method: immunoSEQ multiplex PCR; TCRdb's copy keeps in-frame clones and lacks some. The sample carries about 41,000 clones, roughly three quarters recorded once. Material: peripheral blood mononuclear cells (PBMCs), obtained at baseline. These TCRs come from a human donor with classical Hodgkin lymphoma. Each CDR3 is given with its conserved first and last residue. The D gene is left open where the match is weak. Size tells how often a clone was seen (once, few, many) or the class of an expanded clone, and some rows leave it out.

clone_size,d_call,j_call,v_call,cdr3_aa,cdr3_nt
NA,TRBD1,TRBJ2-2,TRBV27,CASSLRQGGGELFF,TGTGCCAGCAGTTTGAGACAGGGCGGCGGGGAGCTGTTTTTT
NA,NA,TRBJ2-7,TRBV19,CASSIGQAGLNEQYF,TGTGCCAGTAGTATTGGGCAGGCGGGACTCAACGAGCAGTACTTC
NA,TRBD2,TRBJ2-7,TRBV6-4,CASSALAGGYEQYF,TGTGCCAGCAGTGCCCTAGCGGGAGGTTACGAGCAGTACTTC
NA,NA,TRBJ1-4,TRBV5-1,CASSSNPSDSSEKLFF,TGCGCCAGCAGCTCAAATCCGTCGGACAGTAGCGAAAAACTGTTTTTT
NA,TRBD2,TRBJ2-5,TRBV19,CATQGLAGGQETQYF,TGTGCCACCCAGGGACTAGCGGGAGGGCAAGAGACCCAGTACTTC
few,TRBD1,TRBJ2-3,TRBV27,CASSIRTGAIDTQYF,TGTGCCAGCAGTATTCGGACAGGGGCCATAGATACGCAGTATTTT
NA,TRBD1,TRBJ2-5,TRBV27,CASTPLLPGQGTLETQYF,TGTGCCAGCACGCCATTATTACCGGGACAGGGGACTTTGGAGACCCAGTACTTC
NA,TRBD1,TRBJ2-3,TRBV30,CAWSVVTGGPDTQYF,TGTGCCTGGAGTGTAGTGACAGGGGGCCCAGATACGCAGTATTTT
NA,TRBD2,TRBJ2-3,TRBV5-1,CASSLVSGRGTDTQYF,TGCGCCAGCAGCTTGGTTTCTGGGAGGGGCACAGATACGCAGTATTTT
NA,NA,TRBJ2-7,TRBV6-5,CASSNRVREQYF,TGTGCCAGCAGTAACAGGGTTCGGGAGCAGTACTTC
NA,TRBD1,TRBJ1-5,TRBV30,CAWSIPGQGHQPQHF,TGTGCCTGGAGTATCCCGGGACAGGGGCATCAGCCCCAGCATTTT